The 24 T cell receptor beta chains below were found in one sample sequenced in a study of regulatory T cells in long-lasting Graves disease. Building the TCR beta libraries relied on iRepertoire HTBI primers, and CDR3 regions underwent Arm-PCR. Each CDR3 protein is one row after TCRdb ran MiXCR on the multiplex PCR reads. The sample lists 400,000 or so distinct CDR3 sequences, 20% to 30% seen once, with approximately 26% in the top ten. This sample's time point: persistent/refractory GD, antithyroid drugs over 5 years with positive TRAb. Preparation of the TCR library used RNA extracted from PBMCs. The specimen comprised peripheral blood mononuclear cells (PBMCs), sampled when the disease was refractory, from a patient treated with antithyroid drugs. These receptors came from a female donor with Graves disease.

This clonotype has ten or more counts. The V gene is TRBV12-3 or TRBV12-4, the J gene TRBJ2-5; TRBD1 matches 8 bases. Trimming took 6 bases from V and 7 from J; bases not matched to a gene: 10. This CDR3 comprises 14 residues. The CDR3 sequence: CASRLRQGPTTQYF. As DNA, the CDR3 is TGTGCCAGCAGATTACGACAGGGGCCTACGACCCAGTACTTC.

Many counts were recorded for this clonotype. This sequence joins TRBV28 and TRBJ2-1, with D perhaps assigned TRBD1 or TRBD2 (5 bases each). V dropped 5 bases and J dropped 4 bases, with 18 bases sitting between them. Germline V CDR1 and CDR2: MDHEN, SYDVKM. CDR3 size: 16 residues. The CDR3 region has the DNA TGTGCCAGCAGTCCACCGGGTGGTGGGGGTTACAATGAGCAGTTCTTC. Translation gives CASSPPGGGGYNEQFF.

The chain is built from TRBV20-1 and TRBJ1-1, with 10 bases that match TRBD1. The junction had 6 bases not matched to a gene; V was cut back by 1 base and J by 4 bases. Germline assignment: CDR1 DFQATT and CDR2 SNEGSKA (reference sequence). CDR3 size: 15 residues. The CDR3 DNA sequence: TGCAGTGCTAGAGCTGGACAGGGGGGGATCACTGAAGCTTTCTTT. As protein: CSARAGQGGITEAFF.

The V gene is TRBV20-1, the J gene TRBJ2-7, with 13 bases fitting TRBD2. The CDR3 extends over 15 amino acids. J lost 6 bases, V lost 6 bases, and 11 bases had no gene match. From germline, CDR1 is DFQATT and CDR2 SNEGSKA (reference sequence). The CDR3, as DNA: TGCAGTGCCCAGCCACTAGCGGGAGGGCCAGGCGAGCAGTACTTC. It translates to CSAQPLAGGPGEQYF.

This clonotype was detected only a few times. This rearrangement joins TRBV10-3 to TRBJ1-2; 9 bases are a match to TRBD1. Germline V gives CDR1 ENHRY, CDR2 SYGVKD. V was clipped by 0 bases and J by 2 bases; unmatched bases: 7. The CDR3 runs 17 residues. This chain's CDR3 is CAISESPPGQGNYGYTF. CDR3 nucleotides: TGTGCCATCAGTGAGTCCCCCCCCGGACAGGGGAACTATGGCTACACCTTC.

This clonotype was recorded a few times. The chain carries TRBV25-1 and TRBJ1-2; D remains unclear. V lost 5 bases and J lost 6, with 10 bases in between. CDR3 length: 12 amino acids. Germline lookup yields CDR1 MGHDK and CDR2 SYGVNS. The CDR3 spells CASSLGQDGYTF. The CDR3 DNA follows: TGTGCCAGCAGTCTCGGGCAAGATGGCTACACCTTC.

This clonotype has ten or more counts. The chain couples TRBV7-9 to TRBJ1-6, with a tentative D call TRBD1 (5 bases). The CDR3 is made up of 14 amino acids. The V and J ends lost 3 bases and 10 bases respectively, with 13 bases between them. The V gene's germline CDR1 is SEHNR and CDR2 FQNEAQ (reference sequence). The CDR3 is CASSLGDLRSPLHF. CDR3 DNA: TGTGCCAGCAGCTTGGGGGATTTGCGATCACCCCTCCACTTT.

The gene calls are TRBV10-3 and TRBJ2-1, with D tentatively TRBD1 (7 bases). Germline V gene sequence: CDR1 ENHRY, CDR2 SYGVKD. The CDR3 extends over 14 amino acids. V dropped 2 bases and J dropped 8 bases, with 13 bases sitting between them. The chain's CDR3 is CAISEAGQIYEQFF. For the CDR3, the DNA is TGTGCCATCAGTGAGGCGGGACAGATCTATGAGCAGTTCTTC.

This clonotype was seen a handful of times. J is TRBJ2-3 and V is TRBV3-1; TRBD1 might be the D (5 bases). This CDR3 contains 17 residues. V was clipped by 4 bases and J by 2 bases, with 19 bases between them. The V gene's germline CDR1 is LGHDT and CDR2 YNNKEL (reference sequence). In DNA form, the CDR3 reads TGTGCCAGCAGCCCGCTCGACAGAATAGTGCTCACAGATACGCAGTATTTT. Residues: CASSPLDRIVLTDTQYF.

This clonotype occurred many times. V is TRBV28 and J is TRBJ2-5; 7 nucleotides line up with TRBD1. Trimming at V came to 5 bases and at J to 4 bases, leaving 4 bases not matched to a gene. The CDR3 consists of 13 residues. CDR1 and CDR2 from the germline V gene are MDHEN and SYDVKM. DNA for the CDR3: TGTGCCAGCAGTCGACAGGGATTAGAGACCCAGTACTTC. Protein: CASSRQGLETQYF.

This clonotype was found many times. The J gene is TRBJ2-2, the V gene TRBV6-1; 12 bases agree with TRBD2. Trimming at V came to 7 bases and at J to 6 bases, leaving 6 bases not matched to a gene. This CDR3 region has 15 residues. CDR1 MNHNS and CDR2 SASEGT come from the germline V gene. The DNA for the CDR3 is TGTGCCAGCACCAAGACTAGCGGGAGCCCCGGGGAGCTGTTTTTT. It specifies CASTKTSGSPGELFF.

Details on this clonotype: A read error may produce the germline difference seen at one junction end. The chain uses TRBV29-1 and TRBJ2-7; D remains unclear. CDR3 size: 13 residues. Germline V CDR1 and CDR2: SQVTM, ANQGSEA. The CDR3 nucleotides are TGCAGCGTTGTCGGGCCCGGTCTCTACGGGCAGTACTTC. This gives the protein CSVVGPGLYGQYF.

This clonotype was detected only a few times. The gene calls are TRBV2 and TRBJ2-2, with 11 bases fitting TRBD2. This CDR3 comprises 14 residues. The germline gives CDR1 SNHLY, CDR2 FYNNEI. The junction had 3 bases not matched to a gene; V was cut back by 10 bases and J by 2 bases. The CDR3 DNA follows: TGTGCCACAGGACTAGCGGGTAACACCGGGGAGCTGTTTTTT. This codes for CATGLAGNTGELFF. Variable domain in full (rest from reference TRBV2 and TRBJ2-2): EPEVTQTPSHQVTQMGQEVILRCVPISNHLYFYWYRQILGQKVEFLVSFYNNEISEKSEIFDDQFSVERPDGSNFTLKIRSTKLEDSAMYFCATGLAGNTGELFFGEGSRLTVL.

CDR3 amino acids: CASSSATGFTNEKLFF. For the CDR3, the DNA is TGCGCCAGCAGCTCTGCTACAGGGTTTACTAATGAAAAACTGTTTTTT. The genes are TRBV5-1 and TRBJ1-4; D might be TRBD1 (6 bases). V was shortened by 3 bases and J by 2 bases, with 14 bases between the two germline ends. CDR3 length equals 16 residues. Germline V gene sequence: CDR1 SGHRS, CDR2 YFSETQ.

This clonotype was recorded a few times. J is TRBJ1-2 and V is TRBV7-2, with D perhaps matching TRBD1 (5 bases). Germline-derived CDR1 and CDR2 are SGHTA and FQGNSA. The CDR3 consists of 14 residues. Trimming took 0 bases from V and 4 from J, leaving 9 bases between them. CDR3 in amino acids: CASSLAKRGYGYTF. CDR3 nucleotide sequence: TGTGCCAGCAGCTTAGCTAAAAGGGGCTATGGCTACACCTTC.

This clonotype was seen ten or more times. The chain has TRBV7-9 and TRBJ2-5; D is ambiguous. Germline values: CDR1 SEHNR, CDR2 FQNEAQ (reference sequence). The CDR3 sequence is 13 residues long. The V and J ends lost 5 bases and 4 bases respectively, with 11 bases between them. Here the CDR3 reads CASSVQTGETQYF. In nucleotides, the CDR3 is TGTGCCAGCAGCGTACAGACGGGAGAGACCCAGTACTTC.

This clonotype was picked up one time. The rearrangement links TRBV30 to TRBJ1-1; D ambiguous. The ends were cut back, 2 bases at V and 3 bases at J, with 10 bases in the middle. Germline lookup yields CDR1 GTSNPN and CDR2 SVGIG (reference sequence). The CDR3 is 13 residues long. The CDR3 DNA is TGTGCCTGGAGTTCGGGAGTTCACACTGAAGCTTTCTTT. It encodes CAWSSGVHTEAFF.

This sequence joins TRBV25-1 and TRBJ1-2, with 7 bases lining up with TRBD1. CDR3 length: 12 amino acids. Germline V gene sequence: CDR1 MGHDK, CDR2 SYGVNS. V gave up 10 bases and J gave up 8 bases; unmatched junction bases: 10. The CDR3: CATRTGLEGYTF. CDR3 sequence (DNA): TGTGCCACAAGGACAGGCCTTGAGGGCTACACCTTC.

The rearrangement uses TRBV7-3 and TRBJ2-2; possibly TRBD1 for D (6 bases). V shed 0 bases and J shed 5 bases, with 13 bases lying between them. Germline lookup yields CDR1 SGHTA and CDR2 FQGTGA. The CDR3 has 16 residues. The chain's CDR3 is CASSLTRDDRTGELFF. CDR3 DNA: TGTGCCAGCAGCTTAACTCGGGACGACAGGACCGGGGAGCTGTTTTTT.

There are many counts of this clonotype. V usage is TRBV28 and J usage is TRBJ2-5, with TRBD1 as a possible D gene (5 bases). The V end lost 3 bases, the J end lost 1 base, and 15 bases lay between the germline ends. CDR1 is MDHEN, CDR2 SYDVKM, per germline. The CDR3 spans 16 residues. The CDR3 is CASSFFKGRGQETQYF. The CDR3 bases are TGTGCCAGCAGTTTTTTTAAGGGTAGGGGCCAAGAGACCCAGTACTTC.

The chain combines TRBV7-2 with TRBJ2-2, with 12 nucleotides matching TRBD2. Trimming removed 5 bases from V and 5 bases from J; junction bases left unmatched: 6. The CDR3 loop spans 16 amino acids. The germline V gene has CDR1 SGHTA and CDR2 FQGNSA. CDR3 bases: TGTGCCAGCAGCCCCCGGACTAGCGGGAAGACCGGGGAGCTGTTTTTT. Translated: CASSPRTSGKTGELFF.

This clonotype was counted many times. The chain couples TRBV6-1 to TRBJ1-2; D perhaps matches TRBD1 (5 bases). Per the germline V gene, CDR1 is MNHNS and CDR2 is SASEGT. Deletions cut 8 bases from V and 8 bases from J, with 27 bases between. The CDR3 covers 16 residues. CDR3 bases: TGTGCCAGCCATCGGGACCCATCGGGGCGTTCCCTCGGCTACACCTTC. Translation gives CASHRDPSGRSLGYTF.

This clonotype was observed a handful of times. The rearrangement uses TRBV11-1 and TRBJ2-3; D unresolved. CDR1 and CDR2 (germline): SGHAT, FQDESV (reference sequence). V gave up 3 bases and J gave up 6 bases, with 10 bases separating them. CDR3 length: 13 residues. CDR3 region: CASSFGGVDTQYF. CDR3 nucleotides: TGTGCCAGCAGCTTTGGTGGTGTGGATACGCAGTATTTT. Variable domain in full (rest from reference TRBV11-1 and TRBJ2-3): EAEVAQSPRYKITEKSQAVAFWCDPISGHATLYWYRQILGQGPELLVQFQDESVVDDSQLPKDRFSAERLKGVDSTLKIQPAELGDSAMYLCASSFGGVDTQYFGPGTRLTVL.

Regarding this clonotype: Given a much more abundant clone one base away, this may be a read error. CDR3 region: CASSLRLEGAETQYF. CDR3 coding DNA: TGTGCCAGCAGTTTACGGCTAGAGGGAGCCGAGACCCAGTACTTC. The genes are TRBV12-3 or TRBV12-4 and TRBJ2-5; tentatively, D is TRBD2 (5 bases). CDR3 length: 15 residues. The germline V and J ends were trimmed by 2 bases and 5 bases, with 15 bases remaining between them.